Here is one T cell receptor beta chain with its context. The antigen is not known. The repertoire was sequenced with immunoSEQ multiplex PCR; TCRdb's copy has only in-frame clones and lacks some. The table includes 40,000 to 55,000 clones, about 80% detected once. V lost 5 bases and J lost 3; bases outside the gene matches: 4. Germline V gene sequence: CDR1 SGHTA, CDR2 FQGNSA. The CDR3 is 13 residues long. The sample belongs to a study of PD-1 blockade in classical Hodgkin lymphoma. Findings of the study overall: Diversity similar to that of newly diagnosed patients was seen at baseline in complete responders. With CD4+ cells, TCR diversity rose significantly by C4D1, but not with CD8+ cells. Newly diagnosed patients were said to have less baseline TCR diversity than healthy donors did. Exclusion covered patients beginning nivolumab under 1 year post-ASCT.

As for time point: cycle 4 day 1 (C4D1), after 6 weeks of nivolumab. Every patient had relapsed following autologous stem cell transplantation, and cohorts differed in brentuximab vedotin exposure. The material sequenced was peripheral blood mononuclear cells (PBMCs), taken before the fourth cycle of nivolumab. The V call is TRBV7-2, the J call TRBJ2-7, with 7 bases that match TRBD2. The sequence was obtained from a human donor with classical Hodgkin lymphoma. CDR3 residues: CASSMGLNYEQYF. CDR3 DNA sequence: TGTGCCAGCAGCATGGGACTAAACTACGAGCAGTACTTC. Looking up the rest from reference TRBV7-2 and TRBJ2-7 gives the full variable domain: GAGVSQSPSNKVTEKGKDVELRCDPISGHTALYWYRQSLGQGLEFLIYFQGNSAPDKSGLPSDRFSAERTGGSVSTLTIQRTQQEDSAVYLCASSMGLNYEQYFGPGTRLTVT.